Each of the 6 T cell receptor beta chains below was sequenced from the same sample in a study of Ad26.COV2.S vaccination and SARS-CoV-2 variants. TCRdb keeps only in-frame clones here, not all; method: immunoSEQ multiplex PCR. This table holds some 500,000 clones, 89% found once. The treatment is: some 20 received Ad26.COV2.S at low or high dose, single or two shots; about 5 received placebo; per-sample allocation not given. After the first vaccine or placebo injection, samples were drawn on day 63. The sample in question was peripheral blood, obtained in a trial of Ad26.COV2.S vaccine versus placebo. All receptors come from a person between 18 and 59 years old who received the Ad26.COV2.S COVID-19 vaccine or a placebo.

The gene calls are TRBV7-2 and TRBJ1-1; D may be TRBD1 (6 bases). V lost 5 bases and J 5 bases, leaving 15 bases between the germline ends. The CDR3 is made up of 14 amino acids. The germline gives CDR1 SGHTA, CDR2 FQGNSA. The CDR3 DNA reads as TGTGCCAGCAGCCCGAGGGGGGGGGAAACTGAAGCTTTCTTT. Protein sequence: CASSPRGGETEAFF.

The chain is built from TRBV5-1 and TRBJ2-6, with TRBD1 matching 7 bases. The germline gives CDR1 SGHRS, CDR2 YFSETQ. With 4 bases clipped from V and 0 bases from J, the junction kept 10 bases outside the gene matches. This CDR3 comprises 18 residues. In DNA form, the CDR3 reads TGCGCCAGCAGCCCGACCGGGACAGCTAGCTCTGGGGCCAACGTCCTGACTTTC. Translation gives CASSPTGTASSGANVLTF.

This chain connects TRBV2 to TRBJ2-7, with D maybe TRBD1 (5 bases). The CDR3 is made up of 13 amino acids. Deletions cut 3 bases from V and 6 bases from J, with 12 bases between. In germline, CDR1 is SNHLY, CDR2 FYNNEI. CDR3 sequence reads: CASSDIGQAEQYV. Here the CDR3 DNA reads TGTGCCAGCAGTGATATAGGACAAGCCGAGCAGTACGTC.

This sequence joins TRBV5-8 and TRBJ1-5; D not certain. The CDR3 contains 14 residues. Germline-derived CDR1 and CDR2 are SGHTS and YDEGEE. Trimming cost V 0 bases and J 7 bases, with 11 bases left between them. DNA for the CDR3: TGTGCCAGCAGCTTGGACGGGGAGATCCAGCCCCAGCATTTT. Its translation is CASSLDGEIQPQHF.

The chain joins TRBV27 to TRBJ2-1; tentatively, D is TRBD2 (5 bases). Trimming removed 4 bases from V and 1 base from J, with 11 bases in between. Germline CDR1 MNHEY, CDR2 SMNVEV (reference sequence). The CDR3 has 15 residues. The CDR3 sequence: CASSSGTGSYNEQFF. CDR3 nucleotides: TGTGCCAGCAGTTCAGGTACGGGATCCTACAATGAGCAGTTCTTC.

Concerning this clone: Within the sample, other DNA sequences also encode this same CDR3. The rearrangement uses TRBV18 and TRBJ2-3, with TRBD2 identical over 11 bases. V gave up 3 bases and J gave up 1 base; unmatched junction bases: 3. CDR1 and CDR2 from the germline V gene are KGHSH and LQKENI. This CDR3 has 16 amino acids. Written as DNA, the CDR3 is TGTGCCAGCTCACCGATACTAGCGGGAGGCACAGATACGCAGTATTTT. It encodes CASSPILAGGTDTQYF.